Below are 4 T cell receptor beta chains sequenced from a single sample in a study of T cells in localized non-small cell lung cancer (dated by TCRdb to about 2020). Library method: the immunoSEQ multiplex PCR assay. Entries here come from immuneACCESS through TCRdb and include only in-frame sequences with V and J called. Some clones fail to appear in such tables; in the studies checked, an unresolved V gene covers under half of the shortfall, and the cause of the remainder is unknown. Here the sample has about 40,000 clones; more than 85% occur a single time. The ten biggest clones cover 3.5% of the sample. The sequences come from peripheral blood, collected before any cancer treatment. The receptors were sampled from a man aged 18 to 50 with stage I lung adenocarcinoma.

J is TRBJ2-3 and V is TRBV6-1; 14 bases line up with TRBD2. The CDR3 runs 14 residues. J lost 7 bases, V lost 6 bases, and 3 bases had no gene match. Per germline, CDR1 MNHNS and CDR2 SASEGT. CDR3 nucleotide sequence: TGTGCCAGCAGAGGGACTAGCGGGGGAAATACGCAGTATTTT. This encodes CASRGTSGGNTQYF.

The rearrangement joins TRBV9 to TRBJ2-3; D perhaps matches TRBD1 (6 bases). This CDR3 contains 15 residues. The V and J ends lost 2 bases and 0 bases respectively, with 10 bases between them. From germline, CDR1 is SGDLS and CDR2 YYNGEE. This CDR3 reads CASSVTGLSTDTQYF. DNA of the CDR3: TGTGCCAGCAGCGTTACAGGGCTAAGCACAGATACGCAGTATTTT.

This rearrangement joins TRBV28 to TRBJ1-2; TRBD1 is a possible D gene (6 bases). The CDR3 length is 14 residues. CDR1 and CDR2 (germline): MDHEN, SYDVKM. V was cut by 6 bases and J by 3 bases, with 14 bases left in between. CDR3: CASSLGGLDYGYTF. CDR3 bases: TGTGCCAGCAGCCTAGGGGGGTTGGACTATGGCTACACCTTC.

V gene TRBV7-2 combines with J gene TRBJ1-5; D is uncertain. Trimming stripped 5 bases from V and 1 base from J, with 12 bases between. CDR1 SGHTA and CDR2 FQGNSA come from the germline V gene. The CDR3 contains 15 residues. CDR3 loop: CASSLSLSSNQPQHF. The CDR3 nucleotides are TGTGCCAGCAGCCTCAGTCTTTCCAGCAATCAGCCCCAGCATTTT.